What follows are 19 T cell receptor beta chains derived from one specimen sequenced in a study of technical replicates of blood from a handful of donors. The protocol was immunoSEQ multiplex PCR, while the TCRdb copy is restricted to in-frame clones and leaves out a portion. This sample has 15,000 to 20,000 clones, with 80% to 90% found just once. The sequencing input was PBMCs. These receptor sequences come from a human donor in good health.

This chain connects TRBV19 to TRBJ2-5; 8 positions match TRBD2. V gave up 4 bases and J gave up 2 bases; unmatched junction bases: 9. CDR3 length: 16 amino acids. Per the germline V gene, CDR1 is LNHDA and CDR2 is SQIVND (reference sequence). The CDR3 is CASSNLGSGEQETQYF. The DNA of the CDR3 is TGTGCCAGTAGTAATTTGGGTAGCGGGGAACAAGAGACCCAGTACTTC.

The rearrangement links TRBV27 to TRBJ1-2; the D gene is possibly TRBD1 (6 bases). The CDR3 runs 17 residues. V shed 6 bases and J shed 3 bases, with 23 bases lying between them. CDR1 is MNHEY and CDR2 is SMNVEV in the germline V gene (reference sequence). The chain's CDR3 is CASSRRPGRGGDYGYTF. The CDR3 nucleotides are TGTGCCAGCAGCCGCCGGCCGGGCAGGGGAGGGGACTATGGCTACACCTTC.

This chain links TRBV27 with TRBJ1-5, with no clear D. Trimming removed 10 bases from V and 5 bases from J, with 12 bases in between. Germline CDR1 MNHEY, CDR2 SMNVEV (reference sequence). The CDR3 has 12 amino acids. For the CDR3, the DNA is TGTGCCATAGGGAGGCAGTATCAGCCCCAGCATTTT. Protein product: CAIGRQYQPQHF.

J is TRBJ2-1 and V is TRBV28, with TRBD2 identical over 15 bases. This CDR3 has 20 amino acids. From germline, CDR1 is MDHEN and CDR2 SYDVKM. Trimming took 5 bases from V and 9 from J; bases not matched to a gene: 20. The CDR3 DNA reads TGTGCCAGCAGTCCGAGGACTAGCGGGAGGGCCGGGGGAGTTGTGGGTGAGCAGTTCTTC. It encodes CASSPRTSGRAGGVVGEQFF.

This clone was seen only once. V usage is TRBV6-1 and J usage is TRBJ2-5; TRBD2 matches 11 bases. V trimming: 2 bases; J trimming: 5 bases; junction bases outside the gene matches: 7. The CDR3 runs to 16 residues. Germline values: CDR1 MNHNS, CDR2 SASEGT. The CDR3 here is CASSELAGGSVETQYF. DNA of the CDR3: TGTGCCAGCAGTGAACTAGCGGGAGGTTCGGTGGAGACCCAGTACTTC.

This chain joins TRBV5-1 and TRBJ2-1; 8 positions match TRBD1. Germline-derived CDR1 and CDR2 are SGHRS and YFSETQ. CDR3 length: 14 amino acids. J gave up 8 bases and V 3 bases, and 7 bases lay outside the gene matches. CDR3 sequence: CASSSRGQDDEQFF. The CDR3 DNA sequence: TGCGCCAGCAGCTCAAGGGGACAGGACGATGAGCAGTTCTTC.

This chain uses TRBV10-3 with TRBJ2-2; D may be TRBD1 (6 bases). CDR3 length equals 16 residues. V lost 0 bases and J lost 0, with 8 bases in between. In germline, CDR1 is ENHRY, CDR2 SYGVKD. The CDR3 DNA follows: TGTGCCATCAGTGAGTCCCGGGACACGAACACCGGGGAGCTGTTTTTT. It translates to CAISESRDTNTGELFF.

The CDR3 DNA sequence: TGTGCCTGGAGTTTGGGAGCCGAGCAGTACTTC. Its translation is CAWSLGAEQYF. J is TRBJ2-7 and V is TRBV30; D possibly corresponds to TRBD2 (5 bases). CDR1 is GTSNPN and CDR2 is SVGIG in the germline V gene (reference sequence). With 2 bases removed from V and 6 bases from J, the gap between germline ends came to 8 bases. The CDR3 spans 11 residues.

This clone was detected a few times. The rearrangement links TRBV7-9 to TRBJ2-7; 7 bases fit TRBD2. Looked up from germline, CDR1 is SEHNR and CDR2 is FQNEAQ (reference sequence). The trim removed 5 bases at V and 6 bases at J, leaving 10 bases unmatched. The CDR3 length is 14 residues. The CDR3 loop reads CASSPDWAGVEQYF. DNA for the CDR3: TGTGCCAGCAGCCCGGACTGGGCGGGAGTCGAGCAGTACTTC.

This chain connects TRBV7-9 to TRBJ1-1; no clear D. CDR1 is SEHNR and CDR2 is FQNEAQ in the germline V gene (reference sequence). The CDR3 loop spans 11 amino acids. The germline V and J ends were trimmed by 3 bases and 5 bases, with 4 bases remaining between them. CDR3 region: CASSFVTEAFF. Written as DNA, the CDR3 is TGTGCCAGCAGCTTCGTTACTGAAGCTTTCTTT.

V is TRBV6-1 and J is TRBJ1-1, with D possibly being TRBD1 (5 bases). Germline V gene sequence: CDR1 MNHNS, CDR2 SASEGT. V dropped 7 bases and J dropped 1 base, with 13 bases sitting between them. The CDR3 loop spans 14 amino acids. Here the CDR3 DNA reads TGTGCCAGCAAGGGCGGCAGGGAGAACACTGAAGCTTTCTTT. The encoded protein is CASKGGRENTEAFF.

The chain couples TRBV4-1 to TRBJ2-7; maybe TRBD1 (6 bases). The CDR3 totals 15 residues. CDR1 MGHRA and CDR2 YSYEKL come from the germline V gene. Trimming pared 0 bases from V and 4 bases from J, leaving 13 bases between. The CDR3 DNA is TGCGCCAGCAGCCAAGAATTGAGGACAGCTTACGAGCAGTACTTC. Its protein product is CASSQELRTAYEQYF.

This chain uses TRBV7-6 with TRBJ2-7, with a tentative D call TRBD1 (5 bases). The V end lost 4 bases, the J end lost 6 bases, and 7 bases lay between the germline ends. CDR3 length equals 11 residues. CDR1 and CDR2 (germline): SGHVS, FNYEAQ. CDR3 region: CASSSGLEQYF. CDR3 coding DNA: TGTGCCAGCAGCTCAGGGCTCGAGCAGTACTTC.

The chain employs TRBV6-6 and TRBJ2-1; a possible D gene is TRBD1 (5 bases). The length of the CDR3 is 15 residues. In germline, CDR1 is MNHNY, CDR2 SVGAGI (reference sequence). V was shortened by 4 bases and J by 0 bases, with 10 bases between the two germline ends. CDR3 sequence reads: CASSFDSSSYNEQFF. The CDR3 nucleotides read TGTGCCAGCAGTTTCGACAGTTCCTCCTACAATGAGCAGTTCTTC.

The chain combines TRBV15 with TRBJ2-3; TRBD2 is a possible D gene (7 bases). V gave up 5 bases and J gave up 2 bases, with 17 bases separating them. The CDR3 spans 16 residues. From germline, CDR1 is LNHNV and CDR2 YYDKDF (reference sequence). CDR3 bases: TGTGCCACCAGCTTGGGGGGCGGGAGTATCACAGATACGCAGTATTTT. Protein sequence: CATSLGGGSITDTQYF.

This chain joins TRBV5-1 and TRBJ2-4; 9 bases align to TRBD1. The V gene's germline CDR1 is SGHRS and CDR2 YFSETQ. The J segment lost 4 bases and the V segment lost 0 bases, leaving 8 bases of the junction unmatched. The CDR3 has 17 residues. CDR3 sequence (DNA): TGCGCCAGCAGCTTGGAAGGGAGGGGGACAGGGAAAAACATTCAGTACTTC. As protein: CASSLEGRGTGKNIQYF.

This clone was counted once. V gene TRBV6-5 combines with J gene TRBJ2-1; TRBD1 might be the D (6 bases). The CDR3 covers 13 residues. The germline gives CDR1 MNHEY, CDR2 SVGAGI. The V end lost 6 bases, the J end lost 5 bases, and 11 bases lay between the germline ends. CDR3 loop: CASSHGQNNEQFF. CDR3 in DNA: TGTGCCAGCAGCCATGGACAGAACAATGAGCAGTTCTTC.

The sample holds a few counts of this clone. Compared with germline, one end of the junction differs, possibly owing to a read error. The J gene is TRBJ2-1, the V gene TRBV7-9; D is unresolved. Germline V gene lookup returns CDR1 SEHNR and CDR2 FQNEAQ (reference sequence). The CDR3 is 12 residues long. In nucleotides, the CDR3 is TGTGCCAGCAGCCTGAACAGTGCCGTATGGCTCTTC. Protein: CASSLNSAVWLF.

This sequence joins TRBV20-1 and TRBJ1-1; no clear D. Per germline, CDR1 DFQATT and CDR2 SNEGSKA (reference sequence). The CDR3 contains 10 residues. The CDR3 region is CKEPDKKAFF. CDR3 in DNA: TGCAAGGAGCCCGATAAAAAAGCTTTCTTT.